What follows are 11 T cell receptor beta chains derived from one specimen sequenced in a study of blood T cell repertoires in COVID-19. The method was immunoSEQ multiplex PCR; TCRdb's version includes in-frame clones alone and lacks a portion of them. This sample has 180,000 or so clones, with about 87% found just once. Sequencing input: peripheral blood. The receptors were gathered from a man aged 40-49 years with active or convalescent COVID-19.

The CDR3, as DNA: TGTGCCAGTACTAGCGGGGGGGCTAGCACAGATACGCAGTATTTT. This codes for CASTSGGASTDTQYF. The J gene is TRBJ2-3, the V gene TRBV19, with 12 positions matching TRBD2. Germline CDR1 and CDR2: LNHDA and SQIVND (reference sequence). The CDR3 contains 15 residues. The J segment lost 0 bases and the V segment lost 7 bases, leaving 2 bases of the junction unmatched.

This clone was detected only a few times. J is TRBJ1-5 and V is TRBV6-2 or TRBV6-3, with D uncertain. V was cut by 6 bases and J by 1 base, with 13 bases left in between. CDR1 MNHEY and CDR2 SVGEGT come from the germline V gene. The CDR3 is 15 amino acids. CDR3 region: CASSPTSGSNQPQHF. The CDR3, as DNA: TGTGCCAGCAGCCCTACTAGTGGGAGCAATCAGCCCCAGCATTTT.

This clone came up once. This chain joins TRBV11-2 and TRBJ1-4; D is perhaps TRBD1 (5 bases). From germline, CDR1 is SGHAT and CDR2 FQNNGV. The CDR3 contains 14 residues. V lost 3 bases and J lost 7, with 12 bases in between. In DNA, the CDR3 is TGTGCCAGCAGCTTTCAGGGTGTTTCTGAAAAACTGTTTTTT. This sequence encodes CASSFQGVSEKLFF.

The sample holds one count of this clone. The CDR3 is CASMWGQNTGELFF. CDR3 DNA: TGTGCCAGTATGTGGGGACAAAACACCGGGGAGCTGTTTTTT. The chain links TRBV19 to TRBJ2-2; possibly TRBD1 for D (6 bases). Trimming left V 7 bases short and J 2 bases short, with 11 bases between. Germline V gene data show CDR1 as LNHDA and CDR2 as SQIVND (reference sequence). The CDR3 runs 14 residues. The full variable domain, its missing parts supplied by reference TRBV19 and TRBJ2-2, is DGGITQSPKYLFRKEGQNVTLSCEQNLNHDAMYWYRQDPGQGLRLIYYSQIVNDFQKGDIAEGYSVSREKKESFPLTVTSAQKNPTAFYLCASMWGQNTGELFFGEGSRLTVL.

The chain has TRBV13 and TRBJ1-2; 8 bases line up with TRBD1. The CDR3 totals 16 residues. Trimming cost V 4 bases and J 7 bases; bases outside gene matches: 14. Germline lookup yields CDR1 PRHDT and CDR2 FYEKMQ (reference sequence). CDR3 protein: CASSSSQDRGTSGYTF. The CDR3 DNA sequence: TGTGCCAGCAGCTCATCACAAGACAGGGGTACTAGTGGCTACACCTTC.

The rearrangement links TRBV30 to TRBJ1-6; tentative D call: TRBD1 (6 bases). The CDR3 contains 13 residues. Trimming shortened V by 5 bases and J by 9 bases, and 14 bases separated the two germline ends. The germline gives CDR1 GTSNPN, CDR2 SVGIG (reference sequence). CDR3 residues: CAWEGVSGSPLHF. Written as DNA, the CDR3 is TGTGCCTGGGAGGGGGTTTCAGGTTCACCCCTCCACTTT.

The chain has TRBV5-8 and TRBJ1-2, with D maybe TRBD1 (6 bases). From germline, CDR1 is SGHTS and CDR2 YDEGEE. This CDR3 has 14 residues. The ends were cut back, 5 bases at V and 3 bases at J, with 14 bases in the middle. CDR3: CASRIIQGDYGYTF. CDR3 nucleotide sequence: TGTGCCAGCAGGATAATACAGGGTGACTATGGCTACACCTTC.

This chain's CDR3 is CASSEAVQGANNSPLHF. The CDR3 DNA reads TGTGCCAGCAGTGAAGCGGTACAGGGGGCAAATAATTCACCCCTCCACTTT. The V call is TRBV6-1, the J call TRBJ1-6; 9 bases are a match to TRBD1. Germline CDR1 reads MNHNS; CDR2 reads SASEGT. The V gene end was trimmed by 0 bases and the J gene end by 5 bases; junction bases not matched to a gene: 5. This CDR3 contains 17 residues.

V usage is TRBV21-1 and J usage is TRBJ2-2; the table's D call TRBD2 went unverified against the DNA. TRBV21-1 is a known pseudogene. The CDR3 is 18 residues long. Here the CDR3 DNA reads TGTGCCAGCAGCAAAGAACGGACTAGCGGGGCGAACACCGGGGAGCTGTTTTTT. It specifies CASSKERTSGANTGELFF.

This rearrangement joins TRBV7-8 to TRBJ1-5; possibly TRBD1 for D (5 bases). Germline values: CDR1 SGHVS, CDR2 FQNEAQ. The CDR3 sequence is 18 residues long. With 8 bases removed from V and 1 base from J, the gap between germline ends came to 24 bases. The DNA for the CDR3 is TGTGCCAGCTCCATTAGCGGGGGTGGGGGAGGCAGCAATCAGCCCCAGCATTTT. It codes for CASSISGGGGGSNQPQHF.

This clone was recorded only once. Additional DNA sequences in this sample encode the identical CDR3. The CDR3 loop reads CASSLDRGSYNEQFF. The CDR3 bases are TGTGCCAGCAGCTTAGACAGGGGCTCCTACAATGAGCAGTTCTTC. The V call is TRBV7-2, the J call TRBJ2-1; 7 bases line up with TRBD1. Germline V gene sequence: CDR1 SGHTA, CDR2 FQGNSA. The J segment lost 0 bases and the V segment lost 1 base, leaving 0 bases of the junction unmatched. This CDR3 comprises 15 residues.